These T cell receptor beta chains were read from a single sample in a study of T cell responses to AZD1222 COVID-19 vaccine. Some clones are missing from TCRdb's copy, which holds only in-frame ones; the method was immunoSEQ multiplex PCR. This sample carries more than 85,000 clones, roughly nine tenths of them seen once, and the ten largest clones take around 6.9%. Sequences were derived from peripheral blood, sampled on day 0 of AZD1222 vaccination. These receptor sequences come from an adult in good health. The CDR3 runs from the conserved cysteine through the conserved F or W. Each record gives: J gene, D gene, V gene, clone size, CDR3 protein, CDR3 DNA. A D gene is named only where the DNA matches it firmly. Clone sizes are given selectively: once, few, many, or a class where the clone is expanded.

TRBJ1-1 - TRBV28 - CASTDGVNTEAFF TGTGCCAGCACCGACGGGGTGAACACTGAAGCTTTCTTT
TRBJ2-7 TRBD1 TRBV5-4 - CASKSRGTGSHEQYF TGTGCCAGCAAATCCCGCGGGACAGGGTCCCACGAGCAGTACTTC
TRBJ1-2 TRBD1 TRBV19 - CASSLQGAPGGYTF TGTGCCAGTAGTTTACAGGGGGCGCCGGGAGGCTACACCTTC
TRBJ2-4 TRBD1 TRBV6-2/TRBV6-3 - CASSYGTGNIQYF TGTGCCAGCAGTTATGGGACAGGAAACATTCAGTACTTC
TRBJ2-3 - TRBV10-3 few CAISGGNSDTQYF TGTGCCATCAGTGGGGGAAACTCGGATACGCAGTATTTT
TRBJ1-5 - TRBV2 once CASSGTVERNQPQHF TGTGCCAGCAGTGGGACAGTGGAAAGGAATCAGCCCCAGCATTTT
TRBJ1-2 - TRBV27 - CASSFAGAYNYGYTF TGTGCCAGCAGTTTTGCAGGGGCCTATAACTATGGCTACACCTTC
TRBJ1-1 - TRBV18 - CASSPIVTGRVEAFF TGTGCCAGCTCACCGATCGTAACAGGGCGGGTTGAAGCTTTCTTT
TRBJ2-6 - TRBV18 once CASSPQEVSGANVLTF TGTGCCAGCTCACCACAAGAAGTCTCTGGGGCCAACGTCCTGACTTTC
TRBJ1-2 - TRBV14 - CASSQIWANYGYTF TGTGCCAGCAGCCAAATCTGGGCTAACTATGGCTACACCTTC
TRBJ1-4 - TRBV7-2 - CASTATAVGEKLFF TGTGCCAGCACCGCGACAGCGGTCGGCGAAAAACTGTTTTTT
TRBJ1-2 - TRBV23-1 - CASSQDTLTANYGYTF TGCGCCAGCAGTCAAGATACATTAACTGCTAACTATGGCTACACCTTC
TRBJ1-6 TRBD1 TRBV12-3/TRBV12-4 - CASKRDSNSPLHF TGTGCCAGCAAGAGGGACAGCAATTCACCCCTCCACTTT
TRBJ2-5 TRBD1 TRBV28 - CASRPTGAQETQYF TGTGCCAGCAGACCGACAGGGGCGCAAGAGACCCAGTACTTC
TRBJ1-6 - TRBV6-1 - CASSESYRRRDSPLHF TGTGCCAGCAGTGAAAGCTACAGGAGAAGGGATTCACCCCTCCACTTT
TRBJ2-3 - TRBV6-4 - CASSDSSQGMQYF TGTGCCAGCAGTGACTCCTCACAGGGAATGCAGTATTTT
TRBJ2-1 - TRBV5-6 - CASSLYGGRNSYNEQFF TGTGCCAGCAGCTTGTACGGGGGGCGGAACTCCTACAATGAGCAGTTCTTC
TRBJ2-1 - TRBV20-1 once CSVPPNPQFF TGCAGTGTTCCGCCGAACCCTCAGTTCTTC
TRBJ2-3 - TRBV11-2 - CASSPNPTEYSTDTQYF TGTGCCAGCAGCCCAAACCCCACAGAGTATAGCACAGATACGCAGTATTTT
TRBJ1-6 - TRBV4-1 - CASSQSGGALDNSPLHF TGCGCCAGCAGCCAAAGTGGGGGGGCTCTGGATAATTCACCCCTCCACTTT
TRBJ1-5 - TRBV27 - CASSLRGRGPYSNQPQHF TGTGCCAGCAGTCTGAGGGGCAGGGGCCCTTATAGCAATCAGCCCCAGCATTTT
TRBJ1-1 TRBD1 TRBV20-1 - CSASFQGDTEAFF TGCAGTGCTAGTTTCCAGGGGGACACTGAAGCTTTCTTT
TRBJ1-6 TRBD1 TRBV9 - CASSPVQGADSPLHF TGTGCCAGCAGCCCGGTTCAGGGGGCTGATTCACCCCTCCACTTT